This T cell receptor (beta chain) came from a study of CD8+CD57+ T cells in acquired aplastic anemia. TCR beta VDJ and CDR3 profiles were obtained from a genomic DNA template. TCRdb reprocessed the reads via MiXCR and lists one record per CDR3 protein. The data contain fewer than 85,000 distinct CDR3 sequences, under 80% of them singletons. Selection for sequencing was limited to patients who had shown CD8+CD57+ cell expansion by flow cytometry. Blood came from patients not yet given any therapy. From germline, CDR1 is SNHLY and CDR2 FYNNEI. V was pared by 7 bases and J by 7 bases, with 10 bases between. The CDR3 is made up of 12 amino acids. Study findings and constraints: Controls and patients did not differ significantly in CD8+ Simpson's diversity. Patients and controls turned out to have roughly 31 CD8+ CDR3 sequences in common.

On this clonotype: What it binds is unknown.

Sequenced material: sorted CD4+, CD8+, or CD8+CD57+ T cells (not recorded which) from PBMCs. The genes are TRBV2 and TRBJ1-4, with a possible D match to TRBD1 (6 bases). The receptor's source is a human donor with aplastic anemia. The CDR3 DNA follows: TGTGCCAGCATGGCCAGGGGTGAAAAACTGTTTTTT. Translated: CASMARGEKLFF. Full variable domain (remainder filled in from reference TRBV2 and TRBJ1-4): EPEVTQTPSHQVTQMGQEVILRCVPISNHLYFYWYRQILGQKVEFLVSFYNNEISEKSEIFDDQFSVERPDGSNFTLKIRSTKLEDSAMYFCASMARGEKLFFGSGTQLSVL.